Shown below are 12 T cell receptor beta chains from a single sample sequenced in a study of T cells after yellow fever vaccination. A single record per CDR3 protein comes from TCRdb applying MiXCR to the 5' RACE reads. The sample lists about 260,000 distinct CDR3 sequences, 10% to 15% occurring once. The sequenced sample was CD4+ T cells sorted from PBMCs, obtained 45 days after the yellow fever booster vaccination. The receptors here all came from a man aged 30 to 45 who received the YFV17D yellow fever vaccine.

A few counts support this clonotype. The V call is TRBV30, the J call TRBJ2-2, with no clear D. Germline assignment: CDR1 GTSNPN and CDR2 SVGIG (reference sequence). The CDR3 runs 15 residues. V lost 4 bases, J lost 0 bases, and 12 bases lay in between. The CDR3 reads CAWTGRKTNTGELFF. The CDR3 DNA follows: TGTGCCTGGACCGGACGGAAGACGAACACCGGGGAGCTGTTTTTT. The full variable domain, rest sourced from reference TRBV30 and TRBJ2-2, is SQTIHQWPATLVQPVGSPLSLECTVEGTSNPNLYWYRQAAGRGLQLLFYSVGIGQISSEVPQNLSASRPQDRQFILSSKKLLLSDSGFYLCAWTGRKTNTGELFFGEGSRLTVL.

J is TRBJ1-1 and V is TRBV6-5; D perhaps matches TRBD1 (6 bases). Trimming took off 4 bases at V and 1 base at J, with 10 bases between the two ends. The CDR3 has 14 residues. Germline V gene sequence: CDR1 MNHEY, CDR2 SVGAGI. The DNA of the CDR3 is TGTGCCAGCAGTTTGGACAGACCGAACACTGAAGCTTTCTTT. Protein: CASSLDRPNTEAFF.

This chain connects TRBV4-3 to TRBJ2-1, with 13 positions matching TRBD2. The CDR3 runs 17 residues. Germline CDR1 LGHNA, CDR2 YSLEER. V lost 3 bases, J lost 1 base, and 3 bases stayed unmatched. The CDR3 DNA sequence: TGCGCCAGCAGCCAGACTAGCGGGAGGCCATCCTACAATGAGCAGTTCTTC. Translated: CASSQTSGRPSYNEQFF.

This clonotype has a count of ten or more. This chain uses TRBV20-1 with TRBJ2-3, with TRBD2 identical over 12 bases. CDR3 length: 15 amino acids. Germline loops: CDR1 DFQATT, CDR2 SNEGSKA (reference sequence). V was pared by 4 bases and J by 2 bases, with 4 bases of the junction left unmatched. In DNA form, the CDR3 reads TGCAGTGCTACTGGACTAGCGGGAACCACAGATACGCAGTATTTT. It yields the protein CSATGLAGTTDTQYF.

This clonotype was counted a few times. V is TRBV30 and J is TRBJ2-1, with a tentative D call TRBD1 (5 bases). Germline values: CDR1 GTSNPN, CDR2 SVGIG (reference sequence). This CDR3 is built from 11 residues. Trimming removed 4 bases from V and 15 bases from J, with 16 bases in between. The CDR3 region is CAWMRPGNAFF. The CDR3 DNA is TGTGCCTGGATGCGTCCAGGGAACGCGTTCTTC.

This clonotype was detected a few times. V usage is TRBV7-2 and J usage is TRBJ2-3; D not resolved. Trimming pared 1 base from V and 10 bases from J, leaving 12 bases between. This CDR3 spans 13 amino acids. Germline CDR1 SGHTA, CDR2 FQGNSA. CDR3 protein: CASSLGPPAAQYF. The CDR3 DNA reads TGTGCCAGCAGCTTAGGCCCTCCAGCAGCGCAGTATTTT.

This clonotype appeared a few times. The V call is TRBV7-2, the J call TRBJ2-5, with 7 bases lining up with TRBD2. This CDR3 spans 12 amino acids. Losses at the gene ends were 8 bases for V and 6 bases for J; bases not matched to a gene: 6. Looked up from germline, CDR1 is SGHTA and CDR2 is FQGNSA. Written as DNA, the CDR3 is TGTGCCAGCTCCCGGGACTATCAGACCCAGTACTTC. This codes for CASSRDYQTQYF.

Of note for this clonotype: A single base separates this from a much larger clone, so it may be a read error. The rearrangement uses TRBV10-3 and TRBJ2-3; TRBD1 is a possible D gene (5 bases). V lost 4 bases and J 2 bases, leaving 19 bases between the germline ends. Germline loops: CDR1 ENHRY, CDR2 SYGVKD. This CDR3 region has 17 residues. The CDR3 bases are TGTGCCATCAGTGGACATGGCAGGGCCAGGGTCACAGATACGCAGTATTTT. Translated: CAISGHGRARVTDTQYF.

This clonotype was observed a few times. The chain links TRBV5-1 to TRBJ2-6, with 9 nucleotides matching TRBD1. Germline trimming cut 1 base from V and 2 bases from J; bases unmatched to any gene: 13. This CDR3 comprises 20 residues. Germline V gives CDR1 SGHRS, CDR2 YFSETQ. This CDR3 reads CASSLRITGTGIAGANVLTF. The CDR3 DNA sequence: TGCGCCAGCAGCTTGAGGATTACCGGGACAGGGATAGCTGGGGCCAACGTCCTGACTTTC.

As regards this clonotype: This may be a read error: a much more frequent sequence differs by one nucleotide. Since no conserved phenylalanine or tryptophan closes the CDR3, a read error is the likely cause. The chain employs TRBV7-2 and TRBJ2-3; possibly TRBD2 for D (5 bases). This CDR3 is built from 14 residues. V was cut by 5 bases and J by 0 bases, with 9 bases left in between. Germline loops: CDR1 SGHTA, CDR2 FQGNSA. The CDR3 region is CASSGRPSTDTQYI. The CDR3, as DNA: TGTGCCAGCAGCGGGAGACCTAGCACAGATACGCAGTATATT.

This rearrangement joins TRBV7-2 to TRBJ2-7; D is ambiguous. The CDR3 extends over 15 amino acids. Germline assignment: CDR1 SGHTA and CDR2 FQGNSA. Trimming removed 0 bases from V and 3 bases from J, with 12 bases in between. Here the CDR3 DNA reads TGTGCCAGCAGCTTAGCCCAGATTTCTATCTACGAGCAGTACTTC. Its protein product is CASSLAQISIYEQYF.

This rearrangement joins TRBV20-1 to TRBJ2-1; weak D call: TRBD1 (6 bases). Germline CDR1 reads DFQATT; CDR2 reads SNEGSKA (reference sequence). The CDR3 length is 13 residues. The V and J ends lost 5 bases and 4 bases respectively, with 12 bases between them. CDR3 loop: CSAGRDTYNEQFF. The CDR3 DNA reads TGCAGTGCTGGCCGGGACACTTACAATGAGCAGTTCTTC.